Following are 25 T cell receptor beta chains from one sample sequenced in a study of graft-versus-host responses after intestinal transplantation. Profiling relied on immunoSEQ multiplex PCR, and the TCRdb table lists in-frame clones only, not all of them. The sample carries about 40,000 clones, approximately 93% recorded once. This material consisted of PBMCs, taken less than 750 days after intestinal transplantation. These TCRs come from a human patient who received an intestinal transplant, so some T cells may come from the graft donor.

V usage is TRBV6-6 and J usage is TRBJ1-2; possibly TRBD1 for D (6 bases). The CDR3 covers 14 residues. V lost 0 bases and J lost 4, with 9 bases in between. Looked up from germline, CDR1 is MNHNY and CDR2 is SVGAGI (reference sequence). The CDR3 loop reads CASSYSGQSYGYTF. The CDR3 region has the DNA TGTGCCAGCAGTTACTCAGGACAGTCCTATGGCTACACCTTC.

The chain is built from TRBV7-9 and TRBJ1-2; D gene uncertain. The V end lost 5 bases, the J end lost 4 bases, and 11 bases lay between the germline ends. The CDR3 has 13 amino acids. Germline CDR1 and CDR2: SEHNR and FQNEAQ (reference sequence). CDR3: CASSQAQSYGYTF. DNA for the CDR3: TGTGCCAGCAGCCAAGCACAGTCCTATGGCTACACCTTC.

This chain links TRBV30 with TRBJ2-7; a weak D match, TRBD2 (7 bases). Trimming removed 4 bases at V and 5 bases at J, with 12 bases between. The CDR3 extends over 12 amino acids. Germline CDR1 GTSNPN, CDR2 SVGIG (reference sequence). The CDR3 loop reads CAWKGGHDEQYF. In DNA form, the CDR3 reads TGTGCCTGGAAGGGGGGGCACGACGAGCAGTACTTC.

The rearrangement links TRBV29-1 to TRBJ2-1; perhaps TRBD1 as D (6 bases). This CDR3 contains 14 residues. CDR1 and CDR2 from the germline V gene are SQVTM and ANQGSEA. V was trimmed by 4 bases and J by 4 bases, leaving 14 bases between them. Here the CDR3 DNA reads TGCAGCGTTGCCCAGGACGGACAGTACAATGAGCAGTTCTTC. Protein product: CSVAQDGQYNEQFF.

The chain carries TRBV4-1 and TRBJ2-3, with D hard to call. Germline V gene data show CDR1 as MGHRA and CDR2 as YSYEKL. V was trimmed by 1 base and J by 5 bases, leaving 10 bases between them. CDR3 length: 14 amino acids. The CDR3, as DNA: TGCGCCAGCAGCCAAGCCGGAACCTTAGATACGCAGTATTTT. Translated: CASSQAGTLDTQYF.

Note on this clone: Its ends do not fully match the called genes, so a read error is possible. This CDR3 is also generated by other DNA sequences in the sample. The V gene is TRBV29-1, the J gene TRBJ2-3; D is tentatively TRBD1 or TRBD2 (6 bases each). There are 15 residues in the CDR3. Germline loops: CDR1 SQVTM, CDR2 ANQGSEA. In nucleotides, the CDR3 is TGCAGCGTTGCCCCGCCCAGGGGAGGCACGGATACGCAGTATTTT. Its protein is CSVAPPRGGTDTQYF.

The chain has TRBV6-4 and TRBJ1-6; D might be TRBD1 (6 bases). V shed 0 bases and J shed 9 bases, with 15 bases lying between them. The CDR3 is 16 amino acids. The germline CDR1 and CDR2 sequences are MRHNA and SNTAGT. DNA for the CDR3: TGTGCCAGCAGTGACTCGCGGGGGCCGGGTGCTTCACCCCTCCACTTT. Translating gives CASSDSRGPGASPLHF.

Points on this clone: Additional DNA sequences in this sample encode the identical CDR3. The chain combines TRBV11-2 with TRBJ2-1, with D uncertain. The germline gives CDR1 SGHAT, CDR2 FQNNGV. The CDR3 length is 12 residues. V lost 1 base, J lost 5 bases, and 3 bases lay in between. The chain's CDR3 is CASSLGHNEQFF. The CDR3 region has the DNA TGTGCCAGCAGCTTAGGACACAATGAGCAGTTCTTC.

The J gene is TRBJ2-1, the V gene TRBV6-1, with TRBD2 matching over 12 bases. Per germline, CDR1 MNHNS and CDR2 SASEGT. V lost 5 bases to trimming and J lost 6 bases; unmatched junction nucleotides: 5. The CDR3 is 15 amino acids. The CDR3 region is CASSPLAGGSNEQFF. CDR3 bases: TGTGCCAGCAGTCCACTAGCGGGAGGCTCCAATGAGCAGTTCTTC.

CDR3 in amino acids: CASSQAGDPRTDTQYF. The CDR3 DNA follows: TGCGCCAGCAGCCAAGCAGGGGACCCCCGCACAGATACGCAGTATTTT. J is TRBJ2-3 and V is TRBV4-1; D is possibly TRBD1 (6 bases). The CDR3 covers 16 residues. CDR1 is MGHRA and CDR2 is YSYEKL in the germline V gene. Deletions cut 1 base from V and 1 base from J, with 12 bases between.

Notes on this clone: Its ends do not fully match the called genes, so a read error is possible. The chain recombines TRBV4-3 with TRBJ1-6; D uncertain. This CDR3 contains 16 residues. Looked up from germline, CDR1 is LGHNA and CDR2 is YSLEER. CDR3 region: CASSEEQSSYNSPLHF. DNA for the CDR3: TGCGCCAGCAGCGAAGAACAGAGCTCCTATAATTCACCCCTCCACTTT.

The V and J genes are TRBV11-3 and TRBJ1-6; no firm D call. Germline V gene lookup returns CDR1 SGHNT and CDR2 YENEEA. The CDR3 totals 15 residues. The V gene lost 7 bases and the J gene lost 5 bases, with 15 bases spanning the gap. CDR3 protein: CASTPSAAHNSPLHF. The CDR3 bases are TGTGCCAGCACCCCGAGCGCGGCCCATAATTCACCCCTCCACTTT.

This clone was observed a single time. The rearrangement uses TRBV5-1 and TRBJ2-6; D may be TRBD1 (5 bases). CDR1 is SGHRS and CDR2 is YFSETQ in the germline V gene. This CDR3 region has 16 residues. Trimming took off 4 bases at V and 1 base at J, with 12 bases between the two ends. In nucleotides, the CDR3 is TGCGCCAGCAGCATCGACAGTTTGTCTGGGGCCAACGTCCTGACTTTC. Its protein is CASSIDSLSGANVLTF.

DNA of the CDR3: TGTGCCAGCAGCTTGGAACGGAACACTGAAGCTTTCTTT. This sequence encodes CASSLERNTEAFF. This chain links TRBV5-6 with TRBJ1-1; D uncertain. Trimming removed 0 bases from V and 1 base from J, with 4 bases in between. Germline loops: CDR1 SGHDT, CDR2 YYEEEE. The CDR3 runs to 13 residues.

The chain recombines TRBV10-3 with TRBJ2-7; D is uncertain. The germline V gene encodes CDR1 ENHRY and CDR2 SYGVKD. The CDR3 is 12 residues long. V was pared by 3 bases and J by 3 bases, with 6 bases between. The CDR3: CAISDTDYEQYF. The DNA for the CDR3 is TGTGCCATCAGTGATACAGACTACGAGCAGTACTTC.

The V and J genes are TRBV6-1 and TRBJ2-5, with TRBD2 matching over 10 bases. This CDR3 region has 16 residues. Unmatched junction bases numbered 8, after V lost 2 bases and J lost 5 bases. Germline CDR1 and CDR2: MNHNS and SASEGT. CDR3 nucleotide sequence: TGTGCCAGCAGTGAAACTAGCGGGGTAGGGGGGGAGACCCAGTACTTC. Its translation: CASSETSGVGGETQYF.

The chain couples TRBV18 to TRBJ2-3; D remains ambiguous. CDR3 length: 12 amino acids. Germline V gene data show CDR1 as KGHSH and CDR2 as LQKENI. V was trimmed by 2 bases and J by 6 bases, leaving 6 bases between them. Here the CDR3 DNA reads TGTGCCAGCTCACCAGTTAAGGATACGCAGTATTTT. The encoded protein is CASSPVKDTQYF.

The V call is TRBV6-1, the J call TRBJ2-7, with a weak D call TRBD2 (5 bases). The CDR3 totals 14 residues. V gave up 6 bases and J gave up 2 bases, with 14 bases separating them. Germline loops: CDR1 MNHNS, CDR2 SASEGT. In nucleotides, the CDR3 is TGTGCCAGCAGACCCTCGGCGGGCCCCTACGAGCAGTACTTC. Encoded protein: CASRPSAGPYEQYF.

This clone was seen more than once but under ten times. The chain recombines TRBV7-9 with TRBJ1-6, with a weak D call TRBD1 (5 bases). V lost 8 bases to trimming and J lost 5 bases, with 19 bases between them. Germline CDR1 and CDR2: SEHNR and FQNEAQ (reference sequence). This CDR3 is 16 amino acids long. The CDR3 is CASSGGEGLNNSPLHF. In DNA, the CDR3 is TGTGCCAGCTCCGGGGGGGAGGGCCTTAATAATTCACCCCTCCACTTT.

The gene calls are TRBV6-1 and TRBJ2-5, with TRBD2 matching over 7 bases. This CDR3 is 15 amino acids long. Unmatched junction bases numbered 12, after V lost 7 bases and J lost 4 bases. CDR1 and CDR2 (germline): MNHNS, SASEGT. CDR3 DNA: TGTGCCAGCATTCTAGCGGAGACGAGCACAGAGACCCAGTACTTC. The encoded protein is CASILAETSTETQYF.

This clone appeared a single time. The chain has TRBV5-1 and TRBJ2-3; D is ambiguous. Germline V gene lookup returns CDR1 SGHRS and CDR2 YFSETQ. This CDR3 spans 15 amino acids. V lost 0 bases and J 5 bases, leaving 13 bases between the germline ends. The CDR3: CASSLARRFEDTQYF. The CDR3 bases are TGCGCCAGCAGCTTGGCCCGGCGATTCGAAGATACGCAGTATTTT.

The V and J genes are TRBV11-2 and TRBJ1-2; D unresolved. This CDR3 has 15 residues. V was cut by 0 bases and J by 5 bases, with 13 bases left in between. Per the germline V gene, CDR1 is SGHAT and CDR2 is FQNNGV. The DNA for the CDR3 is TGTGCCAGCAGCTTAGATGCGGCCCTAGGGTATGGCTACACCTTC. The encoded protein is CASSLDAALGYGYTF.

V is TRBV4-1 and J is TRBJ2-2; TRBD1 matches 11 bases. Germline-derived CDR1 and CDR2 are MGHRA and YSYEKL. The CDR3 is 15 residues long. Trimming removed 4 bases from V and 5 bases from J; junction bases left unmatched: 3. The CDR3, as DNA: TGCGCCAGCAGCCCAGGGACAGGGGGAACCGGGGAGCTGTTTTTT. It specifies CASSPGTGGTGELFF.

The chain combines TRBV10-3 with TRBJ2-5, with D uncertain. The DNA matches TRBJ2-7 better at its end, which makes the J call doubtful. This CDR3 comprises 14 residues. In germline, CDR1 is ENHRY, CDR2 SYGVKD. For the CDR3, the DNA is TGTGCCATCAGTGCCGGCCAGGATTTCTACGAGCAGTACTTC. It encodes CAISAGQDFYEQYF.

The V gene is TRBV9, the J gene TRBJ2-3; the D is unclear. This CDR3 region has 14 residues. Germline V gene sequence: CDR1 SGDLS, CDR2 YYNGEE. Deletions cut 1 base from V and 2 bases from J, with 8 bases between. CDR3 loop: CASSVSPPTDTQYF. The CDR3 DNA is TGTGCCAGCAGCGTATCCCCACCCACAGATACGCAGTATTTT. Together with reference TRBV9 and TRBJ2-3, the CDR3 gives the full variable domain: DSGVTQTPKHLITATGQRVTLRCSPRSGDLSVYWYQQSLDQGLQFLIQYYNGEERAKGNILERFSAQQFPDLHSELNLSSLELGDSALYFCASSVSPPTDTQYFGPGTRLTVL.